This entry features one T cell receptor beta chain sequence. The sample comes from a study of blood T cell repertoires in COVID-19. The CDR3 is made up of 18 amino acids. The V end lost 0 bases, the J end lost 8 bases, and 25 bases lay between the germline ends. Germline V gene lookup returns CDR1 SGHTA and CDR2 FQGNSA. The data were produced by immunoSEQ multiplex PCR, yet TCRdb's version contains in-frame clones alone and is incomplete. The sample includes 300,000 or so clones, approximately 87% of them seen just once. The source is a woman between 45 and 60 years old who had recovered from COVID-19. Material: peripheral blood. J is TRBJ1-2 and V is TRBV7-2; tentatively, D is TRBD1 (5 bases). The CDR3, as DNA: TGTGCCAGCAGCTTAGCGGGGGGGTCAGGTCTTGGGACTATCGGCTACACCTTC. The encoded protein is CASSLAGGSGLGTIGYTF.